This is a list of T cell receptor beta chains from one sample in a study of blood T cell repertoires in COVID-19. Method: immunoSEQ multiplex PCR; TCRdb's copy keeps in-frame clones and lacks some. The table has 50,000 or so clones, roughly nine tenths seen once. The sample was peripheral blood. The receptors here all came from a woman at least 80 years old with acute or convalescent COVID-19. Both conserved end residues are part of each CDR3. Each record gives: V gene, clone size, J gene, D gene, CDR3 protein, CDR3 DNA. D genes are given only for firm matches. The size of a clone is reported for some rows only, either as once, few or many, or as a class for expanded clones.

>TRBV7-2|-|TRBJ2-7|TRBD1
CASSLARRLGTGRYEQYF
TGTGCCAGCAGCTTAGCGAGGAGACTGGGGACAGGGAGATACGAGCAGTACTTC
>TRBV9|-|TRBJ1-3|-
CASSSRWTRSVYSGNTIYF
TGTGCCAGCAGCTCGCGGTGGACTCGATCCGTTTACTCTGGAAACACCATATATTTT
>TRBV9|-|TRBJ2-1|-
CASSVEGGPYNEQFF
TGTGCCAGCAGCGTGGAGGGAGGCCCCTACAATGAGCAGTTCTTC
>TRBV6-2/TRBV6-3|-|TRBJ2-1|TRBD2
CASSYYSGRAYNEQFF
TGTGCCAGCAGTTACTATAGCGGGAGGGCCTACAATGAGCAGTTCTTC
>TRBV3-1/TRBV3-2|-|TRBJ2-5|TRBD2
CASSQELAGGSRETQYF
TGTGCCAGCAGCCAAGAACTAGCGGGAGGGTCTCGGGAGACCCAGTACTTC
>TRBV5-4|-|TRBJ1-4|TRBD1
CASSPGQAEKLFF
TGTGCCAGCAGCCCCGGACAGGCTGAAAAACTGTTTTTT
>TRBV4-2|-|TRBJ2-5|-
CASSQRTGETQYF
TGTGCCAGCAGCCAACGCACAGGGGAGACCCAGTACTTC
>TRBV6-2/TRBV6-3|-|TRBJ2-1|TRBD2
CASSYYVGGEYNEQFF
TGTGCCAGCAGTTACTACGTGGGAGGGGAGTACAATGAGCAGTTCTTC
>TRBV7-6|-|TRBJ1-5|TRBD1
CASSPETGMGNQPQHF
TGTGCCAGCAGCCCCGAGACAGGGATGGGCAATCAGCCCCAGCATTTT
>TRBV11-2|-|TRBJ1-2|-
CASSLGAKGENGYTF
TGTGCCAGCAGCTTAGGCGCTAAGGGGGAAAATGGCTACACCTTC
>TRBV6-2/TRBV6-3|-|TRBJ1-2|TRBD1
CASSYPSTSGTGLNYGYTF
TGTGCCAGCAGTTATCCGTCCACCTCCGGGACAGGGCTTAACTATGGCTACACCTTC
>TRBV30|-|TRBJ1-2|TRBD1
CAWSPDQGAGGYTF
TGTGCCTGGAGTCCAGATCAGGGGGCGGGTGGCTACACCTTC
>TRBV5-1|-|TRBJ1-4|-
CASSRGETGEKLFF
TGCGCCAGCAGCCGGGGGGAAACGGGGGAAAAACTGTTTTTT
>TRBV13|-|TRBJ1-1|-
CASRTGEVAEAFF
TGTGCCAGCAGGACAGGTGAGGTTGCTGAAGCTTTCTTT
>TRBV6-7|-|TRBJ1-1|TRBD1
CASLWDRGQGTEAFF
TGTGCCAGTTTATGGGACAGGGGGCAGGGCACTGAAGCTTTCTTT
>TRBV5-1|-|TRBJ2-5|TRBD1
CASSLGPRIRTGGKETQYF
TGCGCCAGCAGCTTAGGTCCCCGGATTAGGACAGGGGGGAAAGAGACCCAGTACTTC
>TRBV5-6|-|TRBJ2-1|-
CASSFYGRVSYNEQFF
TGTGCCAGCAGCTTCTACGGTAGAGTCTCCTACAATGAGCAGTTCTTC
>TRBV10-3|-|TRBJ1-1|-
CAARGLGRTEAFF
TGTGCCGCGAGGGGGTTGGGAAGGACTGAAGCTTTCTTT
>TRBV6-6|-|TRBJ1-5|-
CASTPWQANQPQHF
TGTGCCAGCACCCCGTGGCAGGCCAATCAGCCCCAGCATTTT
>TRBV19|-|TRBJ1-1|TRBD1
CASRRQGVAEAFF
TGTGCCAGTAGGAGACAGGGCGTCGCTGAAGCTTTCTTT
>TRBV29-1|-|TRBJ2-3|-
CSVAGDRGTDTQYF
TGCAGCGTTGCCGGGGATCGTGGGACAGATACGCAGTATTTT
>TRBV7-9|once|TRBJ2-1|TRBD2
CASSLQGTSGIPEQFF
TGTGCCAGCAGCTTACAGGGGACTAGCGGGATCCCTGAGCAGTTCTTC
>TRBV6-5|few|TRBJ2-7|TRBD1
CASWDSPVEQYF
TGTGCCAGCTGGGACAGTCCTGTTGAGCAGTACTTC
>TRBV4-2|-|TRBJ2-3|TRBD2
CASSQSLAGGPDTQYF
TGTGCCAGCAGCCAATCCCTTGCGGGAGGCCCAGATACGCAGTATTTT